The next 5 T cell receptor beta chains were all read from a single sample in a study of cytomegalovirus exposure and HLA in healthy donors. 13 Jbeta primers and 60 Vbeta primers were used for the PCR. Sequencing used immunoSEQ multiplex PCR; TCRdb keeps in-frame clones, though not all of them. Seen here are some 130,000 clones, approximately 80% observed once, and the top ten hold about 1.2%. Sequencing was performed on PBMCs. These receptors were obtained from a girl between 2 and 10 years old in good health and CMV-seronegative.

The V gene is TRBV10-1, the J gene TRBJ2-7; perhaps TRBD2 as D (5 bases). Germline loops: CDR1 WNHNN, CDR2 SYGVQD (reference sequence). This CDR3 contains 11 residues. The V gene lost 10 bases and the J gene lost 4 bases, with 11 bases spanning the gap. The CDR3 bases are TGCGCCAATGCGGAGGTGTACGAGCAGTACTTC. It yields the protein CANAEVYEQYF.

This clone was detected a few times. The CDR3 DNA sequence: TGTGCCTTAGAAGAGGGTGAAAAACTGTTTTTT. Its translation is CALEEGEKLFF. The chain carries TRBV30 and TRBJ1-4; no firm D call. Trimming removed 7 bases from V and 7 bases from J, with 10 bases in between. This CDR3 is built from 11 residues. From germline, CDR1 is GTSNPN and CDR2 SVGIG (reference sequence).

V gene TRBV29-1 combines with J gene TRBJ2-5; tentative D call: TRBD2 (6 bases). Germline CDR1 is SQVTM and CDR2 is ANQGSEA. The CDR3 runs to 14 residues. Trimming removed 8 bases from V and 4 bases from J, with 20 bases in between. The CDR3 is CSLLLVGSGETQYF. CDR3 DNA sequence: TGCAGCCTCCTACTGGTGGGTAGCGGAGAGACCCAGTACTTC.

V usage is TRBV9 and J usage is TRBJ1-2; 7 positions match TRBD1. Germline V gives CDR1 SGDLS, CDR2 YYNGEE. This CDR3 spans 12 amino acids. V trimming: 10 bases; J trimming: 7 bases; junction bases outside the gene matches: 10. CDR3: CASQTTGAGYTF. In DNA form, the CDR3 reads TGTGCCTCTCAGACCACAGGGGCTGGCTACACCTTC.

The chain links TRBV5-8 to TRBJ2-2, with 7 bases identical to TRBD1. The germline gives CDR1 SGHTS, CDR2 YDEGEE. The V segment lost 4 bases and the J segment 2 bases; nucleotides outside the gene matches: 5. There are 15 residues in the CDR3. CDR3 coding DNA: TGTGCCAGCAGCCGGGGACAGATAAACACCGGGGAGCTGTTTTTT. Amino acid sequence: CASSRGQINTGELFF. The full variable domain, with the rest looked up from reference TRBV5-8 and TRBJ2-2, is EAGVTQSPTHLIKTRGQQATLRCSPISGHTSVYWYQQALGLGLQFLLWYDEGEERNRGNFPPRFSGRQFPNYSSELNVNALELEDSALYLCASSRGQINTGELFFGEGSRLTVL.